A selection of T cell receptor beta chains follows, all from one sample in a study of shared clonotypes between healthy human individuals. The assay was immunoSEQ multiplex PCR, and TCRdb's table has in-frame clones only and misses some. The sample consists of around 1.9 million clones, just under 95% of them appearing once. Sequenced: naive CD8+ T cells from PBMCs. Receptors originate from a man younger than 35 in good health. Some clones in this sample may be carry-over from other donors' samples. The CDR3 runs from the conserved cysteine through the conserved F or W. The D gene is left open where the match is weak. The size entry is marked missing in some rows and otherwise reads once, few, many or a size class.

d_call,clone_size,j_call,v_call,cdr3_aa,cdr3_nt
-,once,TRBJ2-5,TRBV9,CASSVDPPTAGETQYF,TGTGCCAGCAGCGTAGACCCCCCTACCGCCGGGGAGACCCAGTACTTC
-,-,TRBJ2-7,TRBV5-1,CASSLEDTPGEQYF,TGCGCCAGCAGCTTGGAGGACACCCCTGGGGAGCAGTACTTC
TRBD1,once,TRBJ2-3,TRBV30,CAWRIEGGPRATQYF,TGTGCCTGGAGAATAGAAGGGGGCCCTCGGGCTACGCAGTATTTT
-,-,TRBJ1-5,TRBV28,CASSFPTQRSNQPQHF,TGTGCCAGCAGTTTCCCGACACAGCGCAGCAATCAGCCCCAGCATTTT
-,-,TRBJ1-1,TRBV5-8,CASSWGGGADHTEAFF,TGTGCCAGCAGCTGGGGAGGGGGGGCAGATCACACTGAAGCTTTCTTT
TRBD1,-,TRBJ2-7,TRBV19,CASTDRVGYEQYF,TGTGCCAGTACAGACAGGGTAGGTTACGAGCAGTACTTC
TRBD2,-,TRBJ2-7,TRBV11-3,CASSLAFRLAAIEQYF,TGTGCCAGCAGCTTAGCTTTTCGCCTAGCGGCGATTGAGCAGTACTTC
-,-,TRBJ2-2,TRBV28,CASSLPGDTGELFF,TGTGCCAGCAGTTTACCGGGCGACACCGGGGAGCTGTTTTTT
-,-,TRBJ2-7,TRBV2,CASVSSSPYEQYF,TGTGCCAGCGTGAGCTCCTCGCCCTACGAGCAGTACTTC
TRBD2,-,TRBJ2-1,TRBV7-9,CASSSPGTSGIYNEQFF,TGTGCCAGCAGCTCTCCCGGGACTAGCGGGATCTACAATGAGCAGTTCTTC
-,-,TRBJ2-1,TRBV9,CASTVGSGNEQFF,TGTGCCAGCACCGTGGGGTCGGGTAATGAGCAGTTCTTC
-,-,TRBJ2-7,TRBV7-9,CASSLSGRSSYEQYF,TGTGCCAGCAGCTTATCGGGCAGGAGCTCCTACGAGCAGTACTTC
TRBD1,-,TRBJ1-5,TRBV6-5,CASSYSGQGHQPQHF,TGTGCCAGCAGTTACTCGGGACAGGGTCATCAGCCCCAGCATTTT
-,-,TRBJ2-7,TRBV28,CASSLVGGSYEQYF,TGTGCCAGCAGTTTAGTTGGGGGTTCCTACGAGCAGTACTTC
TRBD1,-,TRBJ1-1,TRBV4-1,CASSQVPGTGITEAFF,TGCGCCAGCAGCCAAGTACCCGGGACAGGAATCACTGAAGCTTTCTTT
-,-,TRBJ1-2,TRBV5-3,CAPPGGGDGGYTF,TGTGCCCCCCCTGGGGGAGGGGATGGTGGCTACACCTTC
-,once,TRBJ2-2,TRBV5-6,CASSLAAEANTGELFF,TGTGCCAGCAGCTTGGCTGCGGAAGCGAACACCGGGGAGCTGTTTTTT
TRBD2,-,TRBJ2-7,TRBV5-4,CASSTGTSGISEQYF,TGTGCCAGCAGTACCGGGACTAGCGGGATTTCCGAGCAGTACTTC
TRBD2,-,TRBJ2-1,TRBV7-9,CASSLVTSGRDEQFF,TGTGCCAGCAGCTTAGTAACTAGCGGGAGGGATGAGCAGTTCTTC
TRBD2,-,TRBJ2-1,TRBV29-1,CSVGETSGSYNEQFF,TGCAGCGTTGGGGAGACTAGCGGTTCCTACAATGAGCAGTTCTTC
-,-,TRBJ2-5,TRBV27,CASSLSGDQETQYF,TGTGCCAGCAGTTTATCAGGGGACCAAGAGACCCAGTACTTC
-,-,TRBJ1-1,TRBV7-9,CASSTSPGEKNTEAFF,TGTGCCAGCAGCACAAGTCCGGGTGAGAAGAACACTGAAGCTTTCTTT
-,once,TRBJ2-7,TRBV28,CASSLGQGSYEQYF,TGTGCCAGCAGTTTGGGGCAGGGATCCTACGAGCAGTACTTC
-,-,TRBJ1-2,TRBV10-3,CAISESSSSYGYTF,TGTGCCATCAGTGAGTCTAGCTCCTCCTATGGCTACACCTTC